This T cell receptor (beta chain) was recovered during a study of CD8 T cells in ankylosing spondylitis. Study-level points and caveats: Blood from ankylosing spondylitis patients appeared to carry a characteristic roughly eight-variant TCR beta motif.

Details on this clonotype: As yet, its antigen is unknown.

By quantitative 5'-RACE with molecular barcodes, the TCR beta libraries were made. TCRdb itself ran the 5' RACE reads through MiXCR, one entry per CDR3 protein. The sample has about 800,000 distinct CDR3 sequences, roughly 10% seen once. Germline lookup yields CDR1 PRHDT and CDR2 FYEKMQ (reference sequence). CDR3 length equals 17 residues. Trimming removed 3 bases from V and 1 base from J; junction bases left unmatched: 5. V is TRBV13 and J is TRBJ2-1; 11 bases line up with TRBD2. The sequencing input was blood, either unsorted or a sorted T cell fraction (not recorded which). This clonotype was obtained from a male donor with ankylosing spondylitis. The CDR3 DNA follows: TGTGCCAGCAGCTTCCTGGGACTAGCGGTTTCCTACAATGAGCAGTTCTTC. Its protein is CASSFLGLAVSYNEQFF.